This TCR beta chain was sequenced in a study of blood T cells in healthy people across ages. The study, taken as a whole, reports: The unknown donor CMV status may have confounded expanded clonotype changes.

Per germline, CDR1 SGHKS and CDR2 YYEKEE (reference sequence). The CDR3 spans 14 residues. Germline trimming cut 5 bases from V and 2 bases from J; bases unmatched to any gene: 5. A sample-barcoded 5' primer and a J-beta primer mix were used in a second PCR of roughly 7 to 11 cycles. TCRdb independently ran MiXCR on the 5' RACE reads; one entry per CDR3 protein. The repertoire consists of about 510,000 distinct CDR3 sequences, with about 25% occurring once and the leading ten covering approximately 4%. In regard to this clonotype: Antigen: not known.

These data were also reused for a study on T cells of mothers and their children. That source adds: Donation involved three healthy Caucasian mothers and the six children that they had. Every mother supplied over 8 million TCR beta CDR3 reads and every child 2.5 million to 3.5 million.

The chain combines TRBV5-5 with TRBJ2-7, with TRBD2 matching over 9 bases. Sequencing used blood. The origin of this receptor is a boy between 2 and 10 years old in good health. CDR3 DNA sequence: TGTGCCAGCAGTTTTGTAGCGGGAGCCTACGAGCAGTACTTC. It yields the protein CASSFVAGAYEQYF.